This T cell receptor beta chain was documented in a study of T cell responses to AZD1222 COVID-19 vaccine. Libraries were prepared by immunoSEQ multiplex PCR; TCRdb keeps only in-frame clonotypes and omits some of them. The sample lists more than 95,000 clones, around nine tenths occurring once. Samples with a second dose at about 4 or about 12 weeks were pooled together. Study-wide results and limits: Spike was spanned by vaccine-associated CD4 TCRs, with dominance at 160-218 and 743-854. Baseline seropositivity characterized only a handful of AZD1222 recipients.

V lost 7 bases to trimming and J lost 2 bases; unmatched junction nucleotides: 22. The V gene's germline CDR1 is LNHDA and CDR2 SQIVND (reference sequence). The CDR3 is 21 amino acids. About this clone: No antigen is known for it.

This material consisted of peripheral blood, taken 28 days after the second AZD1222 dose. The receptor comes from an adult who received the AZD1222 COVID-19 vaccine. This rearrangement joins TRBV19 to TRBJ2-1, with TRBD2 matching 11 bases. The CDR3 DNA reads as TGTGCCAGTACCCTTAAAGCCCCGGGACTAGCGGAAACGGGAGCCTACAATGAGCAGTTCTTC. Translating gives CASTLKAPGLAETGAYNEQFF.